What follows describes a single T cell receptor beta chain. Germline-derived CDR1 and CDR2 are SGDLS and YYNGEE. The CDR3 covers 15 residues. V was pared by 4 bases and J by 0 bases, with 4 bases of the junction left unmatched. The entry originates in a study of technical replicates of blood from a few donors. Data came from immunoSEQ multiplex PCR; TCRdb stores just in-frame clones and leaves some out. The sample lists tens of thousands of clones, roughly nine tenths occurring once. Sequenced input: T cells isolated from PBMCs. The chain recombines TRBV9 with TRBJ2-3; 8 positions agree with TRBD1. The receptor was derived from a human donor in good health. Some clones in this sample may be carry-over from other donors' samples. CDR3 in amino acids: CASSLQGVSTDTQYF. The DNA for the CDR3 is TGTGCCAGCAGCCTACAGGGGGTTAGCACAGATACGCAGTATTTT.